This entry features one TCR beta chain sequence. These data come from a study of T-cell reconstitution after alpha-beta-depleted transplantation in children. The germline V gene has CDR1 SGHRS and CDR2 YFSETQ. Trimming removed 8 bases from V and 2 bases from J; junction bases left unmatched: 12. This CDR3 spans 16 amino acids. It was with unique molecular identifiers that the TCRbeta library was prepared. TCRdb reanalysed the PCR reads using MiXCR and keeps one entry per CDR3 protein. The table lists about 900,000 distinct CDR3 sequences, around 30% of them singletons, with roughly 30% in the top ten.

Sequenced here: PBMCs, mostly from graft donor cells, sampled 360 days after TCRalphabeta/CD19-depleted stem cell transplant. V is TRBV5-1 and J is TRBJ2-3; 9 bases fit TRBD2. The sequence came from a boy less than two years old who had a stem cell transplant for SCID, so the T cells may come from the graft donor. In nucleotides, the CDR3 is TGCGCCAGTAACCCGATAGCGGGGGCACCCACAGATACGCAGTATTTT. Translating it yields CASNPIAGAPTDTQYF.